The 25 T cell receptor beta chains below all came from one sample that was sequenced in a study of blood T cells in healthy people across ages. The second PCR ran roughly 7 to 11 cycles with a sample-barcoded 5' primer and J-beta primers. From the 5' RACE reads, TCRdb called clonotypes with MiXCR, one entry per CDR3 protein. This sample has over a million distinct CDR3 sequences, with about 23% found just once. These same data were also listed under a study on T cells of mothers and their children.

Input material: blood. The receptors here all came from a girl aged 2 to 9 in good health.

This clonotype showed up many times. The V gene is TRBV4-1, the J gene TRBJ2-5; D is ambiguous. The germline V and J ends were trimmed by 4 bases and 0 bases, with 9 bases remaining between them. The CDR3 is made up of 14 amino acids. The V gene's germline CDR1 is MGHRA and CDR2 YSYEKL. The CDR3 loop is CASSPFSNQETQYF. The CDR3 DNA reads TGCGCCAGCAGCCCCTTCTCCAACCAAGAGACCCAGTACTTC.

This chain connects TRBV29-1 to TRBJ2-1; 8 bases match TRBD2. V shed 5 bases and J 7 bases; nucleotides not matched to a gene: 10. This CDR3 spans 14 amino acids. Germline V gives CDR1 SQVTM, CDR2 ANQGSEA. In nucleotides, the CDR3 is TGCAGCGTTCACCCCGCGGGAGGATCGAATGAGCAGTTCTTC. Its translation is CSVHPAGGSNEQFF.

The chain couples TRBV6-5 to TRBJ1-1, with D uncertain. Germline V gene lookup returns CDR1 MNHEY and CDR2 SVGAGI. This CDR3 comprises 16 residues. Trimming cost V 2 bases and J 1 base, with 14 bases left between them. CDR3 bases: TGTGCCAGCAGTTACGAGCCGGACCGCAGGAACACTGAAGCTTTCTTT. Translating gives CASSYEPDRRNTEAFF.

This clonotype turned up a few times. The CDR3 DNA reads TGTGCCAGCAGCCAAGAGGGGGGTTCAGAGACTGAAGCTTTCTTT. The encoded protein is CASSQEGGSETEAFF. The chain recombines TRBV4-2 with TRBJ1-1; possible D gene TRBD1, 5 bases. The germline gives CDR1 LGHNA, CDR2 YNFKEQ. This CDR3 contains 15 residues. V shed 0 bases and J shed 5 bases, with 13 bases lying between them.

This clonotype was seen a handful of times. The gene calls are TRBV5-5 and TRBJ2-3, with D possibly being TRBD2 (6 bases). V lost 1 base to trimming and J lost 1 base, with 10 bases between them. Germline V gene data show CDR1 as SGHKS and CDR2 as YYEKEE (reference sequence). This CDR3 is built from 15 residues. DNA of the CDR3: TGTGCCAGCAGCTTGCCGGGACTCCGCACAGATACGCAGTATTTT. Translating gives CASSLPGLRTDTQYF.

This clonotype showed up just a few times. The chain uses TRBV7-2 and TRBJ2-2; 9 positions agree with TRBD1. Germline loops: CDR1 SGHTA, CDR2 FQGNSA. CDR3 length: 18 amino acids. With V trimmed by 2 bases and J by 4 bases, 11 bases remained unmatched. CDR3 loop: CASSLQRGTGPRTGELFF. The CDR3 DNA reads TGTGCCAGCAGCTTACAAAGAGGGACAGGGCCTCGCACCGGGGAGCTGTTTTTT.

In this sample, this clonotype turned up a few times. J is TRBJ2-1 and V is TRBV9; tentatively, D is TRBD2 (5 bases). Germline CDR1 SGDLS, CDR2 YYNGEE. With 0 bases removed from V and 6 bases from J, the gap between germline ends came to 10 bases. The CDR3 sequence is 14 residues long. The CDR3 DNA sequence: TGTGCCAGCAGCGTAGGTGGGAGAGGCAATGAGCAGTTCTTC. Protein: CASSVGGRGNEQFF.

In regard to this clonotype: The conserved phenylalanine or tryptophan normally closing the CDR3 is absent here, so this likely arose from a read error. The DNA is left out, because the CDR3 cannot be placed on it with certainty; the CDR3 is given as TCRdb lists it. The chain joins TRBV29-1 to TRBJ1-2; the DNA was not used to check the table's D call, TRBD1. Including both end residues, the CDR3 is 8 amino acids long. From germline, CDR1 is SQVTM and CDR2 ANQGSEA. The CDR3 is CSVGTGIL.

The J gene is TRBJ2-4, the V gene TRBV20-1; TRBD2 might be the D (6 bases). V lost 6 bases to trimming and J lost 4 bases, with 10 bases between them. The CDR3 runs to 12 residues. Germline CDR1 reads DFQATT; CDR2 reads SNEGSKA (reference sequence). Written as DNA, the CDR3 is TGCAGTGCCCCGAGCGGGAAAAACATTCAGTACTTC. Translation gives CSAPSGKNIQYF.

In this sample, this clonotype turned up a few times. The chain has TRBV10-2 and TRBJ2-1; 7 bases map to TRBD2. The V gene end was trimmed by 1 base and the J gene end by 7 bases; junction bases not matched to a gene: 4. The CDR3 has 14 amino acids. Germline V gives CDR1 WSHSY, CDR2 SAAADI. The CDR3 is CASSEYAGANEQFF. The CDR3 DNA is TGCGCCAGCAGTGAGTATGCGGGAGCGAATGAGCAGTTCTTC.

In this sample, this clonotype turned up a few times. V usage is TRBV6-2 or TRBV6-3 and J usage is TRBJ2-1, with D tentatively TRBD2 (6 bases). The CDR3 totals 15 residues. Germline-derived CDR1 and CDR2 are MNHEY and SVGEGT. Trimming pared 4 bases from V and 11 bases from J, leaving 21 bases between. This chain's CDR3 is CASSSEPGLTMKQFF. The CDR3, as DNA: TGTGCCAGCAGTTCCGAGCCGGGACTGACAATGAAGCAGTTCTTC.

The rearrangement uses TRBV12-3 or TRBV12-4 and TRBJ2-5, with D possibly being TRBD1 (5 bases). Trimming shortened V by 3 bases and J by 11 bases, and 16 bases separated the two germline ends. The CDR3 length is 13 residues. This CDR3 reads CASSFPPRVQQYF. CDR3 sequence (DNA): TGTGCCAGCAGTTTCCCCCCCAGGGTACAGCAGTACTTC.

This clonotype came up many times. The chain has TRBV7-2 and TRBJ2-3, with 11 bases identical to TRBD2. CDR3 length equals 15 residues. Trimming took 3 bases from V and 3 from J; bases not matched to a gene: 2. The germline V gene has CDR1 SGHTA and CDR2 FQGNSA. CDR3 nucleotide sequence: TGTGCCAGCAGCTTGACTAGCGGGAAAACAGATACGCAGTATTTT. Translating it yields CASSLTSGKTDTQYF. The whole variable domain, filled in from reference TRBV7-2 and TRBJ2-3, reads GAGVSQSPSNKVTEKGKDVELRCDPISGHTALYWYRQSLGQGLEFLIYFQGNSAPDKSGLPSDRFSAERTGGSVSTLTIQRTQQEDSAVYLCASSLTSGKTDTQYFGPGTRLTVL.

V usage is TRBV29-1 and J usage is TRBJ2-3, with D hard to call. Germline lookup yields CDR1 SQVTM and CDR2 ANQGSEA. V gave up 5 bases and J gave up 6 bases, with 9 bases separating them. The CDR3 is made up of 11 amino acids. The DNA for the CDR3 is TGCAGCGTTCTAGGGCTGGATACGCAGTATTTT. Amino acids: CSVLGLDTQYF.

This clonotype was counted a few times. The rearrangement joins TRBV15 to TRBJ2-3, with D tentatively TRBD1 (7 bases). Trimming left V 2 bases short and J 2 bases short, with 32 bases between. This CDR3 comprises 22 residues. The germline V gene encodes CDR1 LNHNV and CDR2 YYDKDF (reference sequence). The CDR3 loop is CATSRPSGDRVKTYYYTDTQYF. The CDR3, as DNA: TGTGCCACCAGCAGACCCTCGGGAGACAGGGTGAAGACGTACTATTACACAGATACGCAGTATTTT.

This rearrangement joins TRBV9 to TRBJ1-1; D ambiguous. V was clipped by 3 bases and J by 8 bases, with 20 bases between them. The V gene's germline CDR1 is SGDLS and CDR2 YYNGEE. The CDR3 is 15 residues long. The CDR3 here is CASSGASGLDAEAFF. As DNA, the CDR3 is TGTGCCAGCAGCGGCGCTTCCGGGCTTGACGCCGAAGCTTTCTTT.

This chain connects TRBV6-2 or TRBV6-3 to TRBJ2-7; 9 bases match TRBD2. In germline, CDR1 is MNHEY, CDR2 SVGEGT. V gave up 2 bases and J gave up 3 bases; unmatched junction bases: 5. The CDR3 runs to 15 residues. The CDR3 coding sequence is TGTGCCAGCAGTTACAGCGGGAGGATCTTCTACGAGCAGTACTTC. Translation gives CASSYSGRIFYEQYF.

The chain joins TRBV23-1 to TRBJ2-5, with 7 bases fitting TRBD1. TRBV23-1 is reported as an ORF; its role is uncertain. The CDR3 contains 11 residues. The V and J ends lost 4 bases and 14 bases, in that order; junction bases with no gene match: 7. In DNA, the CDR3 is TGCGCCAGCAGTCCGGGTACAGGGGACTACTTC. Residues: CASSPGTGDYF.

V gene TRBV12-3 or TRBV12-4 combines with J gene TRBJ2-5; TRBD2 matches at 8 bases. TRBJ2-1 explains the end of the DNA better; the J call may be wrong. The CDR3 has 17 amino acids. Here the CDR3 reads CASTSTSGPYAYNEQFF. The CDR3 coding sequence is TGTGCCAGCACCTCAACTAGCGGCCCGTATGCTTACAATGAGCAGTTCTTC.

The V call is TRBV2, the J call TRBJ1-2, with D hard to call. This CDR3 is built from 11 residues. The ends were cut back, 8 bases at V and 3 bases at J, with 7 bases in the middle. Germline V gene sequence: CDR1 SNHLY, CDR2 FYNNEI. The CDR3 sequence is CASLGHYGYTF. CDR3 sequence (DNA): TGTGCCAGCCTAGGACACTATGGCTACACCTTC.

The chain uses TRBV20-1 and TRBJ2-5; 8 nucleotides align to TRBD1. Trimming cost V 8 bases and J 5 bases; bases outside gene matches: 13. This CDR3 contains 14 residues. CDR1 DFQATT and CDR2 SNEGSKA come from the germline V gene (reference sequence). CDR3 sequence: CSTRRTGGRETQYF. The CDR3 DNA follows: TGCAGTACGCGAAGAACAGGGGGACGGGAGACCCAGTACTTC.

In this sample, this clonotype turned up a few times. V gene TRBV7-6 combines with J gene TRBJ2-5, with 8 bases aligning to TRBD1. CDR3 length equals 15 residues. Per germline, CDR1 SGHVS and CDR2 FNYEAQ. The V and J ends lost 3 bases and 3 bases, in that order; junction bases with no gene match: 6. The CDR3 DNA sequence: TGTGCCAGCAGCTTCGACAGGGGAGATGAAGAGACCCAGTACTTC. Its translation: CASSFDRGDEETQYF.

In the case of this clonotype: A read error may account for a junction end that differs from germline. The chain carries TRBV6-5 and TRBJ1-5; the D gene is possibly TRBD1 (6 bases). Germline V gene lookup returns CDR1 MNHEY and CDR2 SVGAGI. The CDR3 covers 15 residues. CDR3 region: CASSYSGGSNQPRHF. As DNA, the CDR3 is TGTGCCAGCAGTTACTCTGGGGGCTCCAATCAGCCCCGGCATTTT.

The chain recombines TRBV20-1 with TRBJ2-2; D is unclear. CDR3 length equals 11 residues. Germline CDR1 is DFQATT and CDR2 is SNEGSKA (reference sequence). The V gene lost 0 bases and the J gene lost 7 bases, with 3 bases spanning the gap. The CDR3 spells CSAREVGELFF. The CDR3, as DNA: TGCAGTGCTAGAGAGGTCGGGGAGCTGTTTTTT.

The table lists this clonotype with a count of one. V is TRBV7-8 and J is TRBJ2-3; D unclear. Per the germline V gene, CDR1 is SGHVS and CDR2 is FQNEAQ. V lost 1 base and J 2 bases, leaving 19 bases between the germline ends. This CDR3 is 18 amino acids long. The CDR3 coding sequence is TGTGCCAGCAGCTTAGAATTCATCCGGACCCGACCCACAGATACGCAGTATTTT. Amino acids: CASSLEFIRTRPTDTQYF.